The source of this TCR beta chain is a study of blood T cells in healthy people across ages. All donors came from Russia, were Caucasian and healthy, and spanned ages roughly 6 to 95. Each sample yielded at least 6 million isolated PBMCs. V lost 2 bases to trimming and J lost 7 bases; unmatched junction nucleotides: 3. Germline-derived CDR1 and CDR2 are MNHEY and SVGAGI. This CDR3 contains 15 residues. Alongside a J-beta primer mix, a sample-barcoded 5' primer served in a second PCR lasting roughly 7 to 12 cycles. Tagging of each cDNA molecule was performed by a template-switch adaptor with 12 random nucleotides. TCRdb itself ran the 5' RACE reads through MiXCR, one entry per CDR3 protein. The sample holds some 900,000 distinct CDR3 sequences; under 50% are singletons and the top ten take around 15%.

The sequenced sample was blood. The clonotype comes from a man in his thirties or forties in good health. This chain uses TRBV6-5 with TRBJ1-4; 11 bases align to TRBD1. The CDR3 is CASSYDGTGGEKLFF. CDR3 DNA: TGTGCCAGCAGTTACGACGGGACAGGGGGTGAAAAACTGTTTTTT.